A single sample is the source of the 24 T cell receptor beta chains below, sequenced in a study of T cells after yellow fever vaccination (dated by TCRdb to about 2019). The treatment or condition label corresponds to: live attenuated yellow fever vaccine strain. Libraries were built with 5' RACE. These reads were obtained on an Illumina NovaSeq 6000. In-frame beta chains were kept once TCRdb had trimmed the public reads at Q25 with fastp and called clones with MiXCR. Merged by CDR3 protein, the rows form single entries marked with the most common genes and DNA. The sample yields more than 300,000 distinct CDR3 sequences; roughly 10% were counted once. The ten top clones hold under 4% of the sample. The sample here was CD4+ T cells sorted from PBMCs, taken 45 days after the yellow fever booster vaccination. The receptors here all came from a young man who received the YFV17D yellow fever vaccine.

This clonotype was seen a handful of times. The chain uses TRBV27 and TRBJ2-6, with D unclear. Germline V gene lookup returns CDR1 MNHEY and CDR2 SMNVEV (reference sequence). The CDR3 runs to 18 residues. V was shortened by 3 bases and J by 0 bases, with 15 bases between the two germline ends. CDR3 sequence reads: CASSFRFPGPSGANVLTF. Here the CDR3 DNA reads TGTGCCAGCAGTTTCCGTTTCCCCGGGCCCTCTGGGGCCAACGTCCTGACTTTC.

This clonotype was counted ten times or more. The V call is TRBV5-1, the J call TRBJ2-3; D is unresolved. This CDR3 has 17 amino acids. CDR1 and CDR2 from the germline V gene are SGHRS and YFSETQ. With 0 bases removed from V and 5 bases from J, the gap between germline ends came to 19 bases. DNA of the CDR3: TGCGCCAGCAGCTTGGTCCTACAGATAAGCACGGGAGATACGCAGTATTTT. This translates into CASSLVLQISTGDTQYF.

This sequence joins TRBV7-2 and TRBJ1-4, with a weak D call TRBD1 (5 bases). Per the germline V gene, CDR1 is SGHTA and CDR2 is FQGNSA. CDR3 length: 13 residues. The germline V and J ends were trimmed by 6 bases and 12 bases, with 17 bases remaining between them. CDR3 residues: CASRYNDGGELFF. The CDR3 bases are TGTGCCAGCAGGTATAACGACGGGGGTGAACTGTTTTTT.

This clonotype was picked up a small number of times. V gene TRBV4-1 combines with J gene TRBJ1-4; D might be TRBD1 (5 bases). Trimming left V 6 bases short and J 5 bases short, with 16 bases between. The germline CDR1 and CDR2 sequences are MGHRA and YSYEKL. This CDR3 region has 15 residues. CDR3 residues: CASRGHKWMNEKLFF. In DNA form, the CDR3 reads TGCGCCAGCAGGGGGCACAAATGGATGAATGAAAAACTGTTTTTT.

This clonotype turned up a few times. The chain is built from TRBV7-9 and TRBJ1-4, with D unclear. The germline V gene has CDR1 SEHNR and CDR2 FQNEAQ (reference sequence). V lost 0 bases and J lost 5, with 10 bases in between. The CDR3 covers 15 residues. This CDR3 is CASSLALRRNEKLFF. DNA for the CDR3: TGTGCCAGCAGCTTAGCACTACGGAGGAATGAAAAACTGTTTTTT.

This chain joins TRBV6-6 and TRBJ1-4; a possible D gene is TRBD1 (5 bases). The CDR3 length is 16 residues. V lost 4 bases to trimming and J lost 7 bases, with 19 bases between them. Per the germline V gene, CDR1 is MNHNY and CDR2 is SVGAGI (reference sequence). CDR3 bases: TGTGCCAGCAGTTGGGGGGATAATTTGGGAGGTGAAAAACTGTTTTTT. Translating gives CASSWGDNLGGEKLFF.

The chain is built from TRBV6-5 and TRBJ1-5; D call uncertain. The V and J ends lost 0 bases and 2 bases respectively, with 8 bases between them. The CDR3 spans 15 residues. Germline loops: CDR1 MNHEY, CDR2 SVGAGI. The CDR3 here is CASSYSRWGNQPQHF. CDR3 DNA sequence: TGTGCCAGCAGTTACTCCAGGTGGGGCAATCAGCCCCAGCATTTT.

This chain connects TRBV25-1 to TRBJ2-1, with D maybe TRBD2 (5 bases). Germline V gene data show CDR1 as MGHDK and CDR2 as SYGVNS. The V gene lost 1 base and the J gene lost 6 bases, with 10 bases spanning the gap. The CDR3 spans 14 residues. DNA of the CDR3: TGTGCCAGCAGTGAATGGAGTAGCGCCAATGAGCAGTTCTTC. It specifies CASSEWSSANEQFF.

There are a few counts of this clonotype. The CDR3 reads CASSLVWGTNEKLFF. The CDR3 region has the DNA TGCGCCAGCAGCTTGGTCTGGGGAACTAATGAAAAACTGTTTTTT. J is TRBJ1-4 and V is TRBV5-1; D gene unclear. V was clipped by 0 bases and J by 1 base, with 7 bases between them. In germline, CDR1 is SGHRS, CDR2 YFSETQ. CDR3 length equals 15 residues.

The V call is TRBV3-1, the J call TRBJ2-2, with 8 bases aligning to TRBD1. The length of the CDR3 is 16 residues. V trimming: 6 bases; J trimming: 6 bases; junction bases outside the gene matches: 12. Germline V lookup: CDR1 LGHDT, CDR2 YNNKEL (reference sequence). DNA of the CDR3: TGTGCCAGCAGTCATATCGGACAGGGTAAATCCGGGGAGCTGTTTTTT. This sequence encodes CASSHIGQGKSGELFF.

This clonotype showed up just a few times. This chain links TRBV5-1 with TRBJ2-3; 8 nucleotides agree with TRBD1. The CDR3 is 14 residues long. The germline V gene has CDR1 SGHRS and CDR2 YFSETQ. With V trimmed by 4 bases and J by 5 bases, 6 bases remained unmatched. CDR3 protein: CASSGQGARDTQYF. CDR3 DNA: TGCGCCAGCAGCGGGCAGGGGGCGAGAGATACGCAGTATTTT.

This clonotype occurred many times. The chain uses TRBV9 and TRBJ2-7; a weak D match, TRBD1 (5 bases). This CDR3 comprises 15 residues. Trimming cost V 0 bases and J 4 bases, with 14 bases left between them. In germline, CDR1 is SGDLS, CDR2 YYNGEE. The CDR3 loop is CASSVAAGLGYEQYF. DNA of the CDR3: TGTGCCAGCAGCGTAGCGGCAGGGTTGGGTTACGAGCAGTACTTC.

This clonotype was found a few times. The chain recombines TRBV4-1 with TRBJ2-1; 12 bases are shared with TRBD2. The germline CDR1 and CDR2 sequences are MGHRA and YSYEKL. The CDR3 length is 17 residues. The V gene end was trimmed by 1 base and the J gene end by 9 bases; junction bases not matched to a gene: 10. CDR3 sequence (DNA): TGCGCCAGCAGCCAAGCATATCTAGCGGGGGGGCCGGTTGAGCAGTTCTTC. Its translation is CASSQAYLAGGPVEQFF.

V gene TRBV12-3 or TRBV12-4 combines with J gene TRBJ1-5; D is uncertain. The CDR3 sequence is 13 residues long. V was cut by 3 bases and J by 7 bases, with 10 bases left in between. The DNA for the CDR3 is TGTGCCAGCAGTTTCGCCGTCGGCCAGCCCCAGCATTTT. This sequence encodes CASSFAVGQPQHF.

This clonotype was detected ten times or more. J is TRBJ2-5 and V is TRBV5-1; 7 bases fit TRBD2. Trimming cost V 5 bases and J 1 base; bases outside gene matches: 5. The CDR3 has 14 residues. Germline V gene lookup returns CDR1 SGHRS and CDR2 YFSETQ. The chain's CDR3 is CASSEPGGQETQYF. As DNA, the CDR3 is TGCGCCAGCAGTGAGCCGGGGGGCCAAGAGACCCAGTACTTC.

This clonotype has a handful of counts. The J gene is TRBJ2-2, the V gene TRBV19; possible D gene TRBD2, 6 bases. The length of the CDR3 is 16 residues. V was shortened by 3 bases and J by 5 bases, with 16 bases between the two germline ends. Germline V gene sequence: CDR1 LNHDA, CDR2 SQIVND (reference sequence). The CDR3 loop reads CASSILGGVRTGELFF. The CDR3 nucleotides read TGTGCCAGTAGTATTCTGGGCGGGGTGAGGACCGGGGAGCTGTTTTTT.

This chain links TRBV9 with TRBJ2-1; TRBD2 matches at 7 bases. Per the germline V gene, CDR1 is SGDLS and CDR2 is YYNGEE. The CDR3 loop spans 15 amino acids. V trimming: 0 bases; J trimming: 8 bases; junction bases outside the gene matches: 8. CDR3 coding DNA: TGTGCCAGCAGCGTAGATAGCGGGCCATTCGATGAGCAGTTCTTC. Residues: CASSVDSGPFDEQFF.

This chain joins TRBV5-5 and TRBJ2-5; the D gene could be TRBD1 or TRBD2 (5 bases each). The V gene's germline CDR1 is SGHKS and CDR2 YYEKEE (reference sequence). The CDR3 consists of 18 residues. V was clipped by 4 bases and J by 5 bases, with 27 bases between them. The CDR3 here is CASSLTEELRDPGETQYF. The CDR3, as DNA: TGTGCCAGCAGCCTGACGGAGGAACTACGGGACCCTGGGGAGACCCAGTACTTC.

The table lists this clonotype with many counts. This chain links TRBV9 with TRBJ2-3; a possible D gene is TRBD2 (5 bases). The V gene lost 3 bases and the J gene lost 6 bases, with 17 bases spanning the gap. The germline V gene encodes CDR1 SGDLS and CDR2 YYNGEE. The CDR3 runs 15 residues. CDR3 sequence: CASSGRGGPRDTQYF. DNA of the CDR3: TGTGCCAGCAGCGGTAGAGGCGGGCCCAGGGATACGCAGTATTTT.

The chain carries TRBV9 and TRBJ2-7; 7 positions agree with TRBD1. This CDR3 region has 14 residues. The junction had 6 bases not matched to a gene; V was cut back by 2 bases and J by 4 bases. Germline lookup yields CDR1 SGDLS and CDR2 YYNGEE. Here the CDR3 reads CASSVSARGYEQYF. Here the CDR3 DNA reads TGTGCCAGCAGCGTCAGCGCCAGGGGGTACGAGCAGTACTTC.

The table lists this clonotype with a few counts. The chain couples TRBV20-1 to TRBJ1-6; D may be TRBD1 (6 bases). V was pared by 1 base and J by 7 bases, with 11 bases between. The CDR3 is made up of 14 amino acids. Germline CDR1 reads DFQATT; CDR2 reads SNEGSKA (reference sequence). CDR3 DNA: TGCAGTGCTAGAGCCTACACAGGGAATTCACCCCTCCACTTT. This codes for CSARAYTGNSPLHF.

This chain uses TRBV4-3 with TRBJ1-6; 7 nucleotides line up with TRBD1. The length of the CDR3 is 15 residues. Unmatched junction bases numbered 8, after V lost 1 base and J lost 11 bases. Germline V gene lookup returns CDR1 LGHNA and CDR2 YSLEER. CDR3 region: CASSQVVRGLTPLHF. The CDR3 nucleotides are TGCGCCAGCAGCCAAGTGGTCAGGGGGTTAACACCCCTCCACTTT.

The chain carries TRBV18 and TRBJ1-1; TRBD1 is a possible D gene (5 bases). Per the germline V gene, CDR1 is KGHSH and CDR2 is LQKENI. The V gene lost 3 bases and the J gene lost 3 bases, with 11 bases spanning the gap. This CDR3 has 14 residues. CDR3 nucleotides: TGTGCCAGCTCACCGTCCGGGACCTACACTGAAGCTTTCTTT. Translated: CASSPSGTYTEAFF. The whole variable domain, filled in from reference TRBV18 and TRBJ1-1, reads NAGVMQNPRHLVRRRGQEARLRCSPMKGHSHVYWYRQLPEEGLKFMVYLQKENIIDESGMPKERFSAEFPKEGPSILRIQQVVRGDSAAYFCASSPSGTYTEAFFGQGTRLTVV.

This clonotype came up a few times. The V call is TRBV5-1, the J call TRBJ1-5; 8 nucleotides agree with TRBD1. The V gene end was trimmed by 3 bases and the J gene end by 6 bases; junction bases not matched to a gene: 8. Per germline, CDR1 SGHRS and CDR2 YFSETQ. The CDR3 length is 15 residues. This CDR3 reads CASSSTGVVGQPQHF. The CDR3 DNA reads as TGCGCCAGCAGCTCGACAGGGGTTGTGGGTCAGCCCCAGCATTTT.